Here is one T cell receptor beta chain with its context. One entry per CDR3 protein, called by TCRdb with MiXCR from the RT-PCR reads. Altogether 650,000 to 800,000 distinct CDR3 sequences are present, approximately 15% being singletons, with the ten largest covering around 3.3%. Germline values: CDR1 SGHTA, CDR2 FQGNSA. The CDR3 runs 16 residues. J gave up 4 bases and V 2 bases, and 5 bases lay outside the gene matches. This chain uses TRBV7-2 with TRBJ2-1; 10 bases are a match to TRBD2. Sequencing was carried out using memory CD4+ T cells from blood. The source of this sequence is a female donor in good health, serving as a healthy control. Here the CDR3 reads CASSLTSGTNYNEQFF. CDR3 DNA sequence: TGTGCCAGCAGCTTAACTAGCGGGACCAATTACAATGAGCAGTTCTTC.